The entry that follows covers one T cell receptor beta chain sequence. The sample is drawn from a study of OX40 agonist ivuxolimab in advanced cancers. Overall study: Participants, 80% to 90% male, averaged about 59 years of age, ranging from roughly 20 to 80.

The assay was immunoSEQ multiplex PCR, and TCRdb's table has in-frame clones only and misses some. The repertoire holds approximately 30,000 clones, about 90% seen once, with around a third in the top ten. Germline V CDR1 and CDR2: SGHNT, YENEEA. The CDR3 consists of 13 residues. J is TRBJ2-5 and V is TRBV11-3; 7 bases map to TRBD2. Near its end, the DNA agrees better with TRBJ2-7, so the J call may be wrong. Sequencing was performed on CD4+ or CD8+ T cells sorted from blood, taken in a trial of the OX40 agonist ivuxolimab. The sequence came from an adult with an advanced solid tumor such as melanoma, head and neck, liver or kidney cancer. The CDR3 reads CASSRGRADEQYF. CDR3 nucleotide sequence: TGTGCCAGCAGCCGAGGGAGGGCGGACGAGCAGTACTTC.